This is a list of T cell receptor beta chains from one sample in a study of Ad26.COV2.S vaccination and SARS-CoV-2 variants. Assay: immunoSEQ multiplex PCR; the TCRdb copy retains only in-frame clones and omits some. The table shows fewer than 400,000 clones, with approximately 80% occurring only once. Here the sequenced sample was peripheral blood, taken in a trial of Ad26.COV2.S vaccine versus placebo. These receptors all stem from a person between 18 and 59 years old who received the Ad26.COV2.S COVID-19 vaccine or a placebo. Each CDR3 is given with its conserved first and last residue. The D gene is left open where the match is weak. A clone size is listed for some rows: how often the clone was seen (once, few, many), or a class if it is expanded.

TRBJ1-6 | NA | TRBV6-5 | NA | CASSSLQGGKTPLHF | TGTGCCAGCAGTTCCTTACAGGGAGGAAAGACACCCCTCCACTTT
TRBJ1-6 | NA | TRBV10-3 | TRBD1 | CAISDDRGGNSPLHF | TGTGCCATCAGTGATGACAGGGGGGGGAATTCACCCCTCCACTTT
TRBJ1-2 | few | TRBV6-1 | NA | CASSESGRAGRGYTF | TGTGCCAGCAGTGAATCTGGCAGGGCCGGACGTGGCTACACCTTC
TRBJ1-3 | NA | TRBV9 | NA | CASSVVDSPGNTIYF | TGTGCCAGCAGCGTAGTGGACAGTCCTGGAAACACCATATATTTT
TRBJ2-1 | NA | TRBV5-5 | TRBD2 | CASRPAGYNEQFF | TGTGCCAGCAGACCAGCGGGGTACAATGAGCAGTTCTTC
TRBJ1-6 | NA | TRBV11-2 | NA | CASSLVGYNSPLHF | TGTGCCAGCAGCTTAGTGGGGTATAATTCACCCCTCCACTTT
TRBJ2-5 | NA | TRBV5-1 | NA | CASSFPQETQYF | TGCGCCAGCAGCTTCCCCCAAGAGACCCAGTACTTC
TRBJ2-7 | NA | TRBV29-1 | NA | CSVQGLNSYEQYF | TGCAGCGTACAGGGACTCAACTCCTACGAGCAGTACTTC
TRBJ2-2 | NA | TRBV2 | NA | CASIKTGGELFF | TGTGCCAGCATCAAGACCGGCGGGGAGCTGTTTTTT
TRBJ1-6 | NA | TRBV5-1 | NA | CASSLRSDSPLHF | TGCGCCAGCAGCTTGAGATCGGATTCACCCCTCCACTTT
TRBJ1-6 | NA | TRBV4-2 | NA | CASSSEGGGLNSPLHF | TGTGCCAGCAGCTCAGAGGGTGGGGGGCTAAATTCACCCCTCCACTTT
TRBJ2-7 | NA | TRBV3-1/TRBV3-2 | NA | CASSHGATEQYF | TGTGCCAGCAGCCACGGAGCGACCGAGCAGTACTTC
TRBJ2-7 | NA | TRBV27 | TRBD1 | CASSYSSTGAEQYF | TGTGCCAGCAGTTATTCTTCTACAGGGGCCGAGCAGTACTTC
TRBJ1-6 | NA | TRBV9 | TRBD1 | CASSVEGQYSPLHF | TGTGCCAGCAGCGTAGAGGGACAGTATTCACCCCTCCACTTT
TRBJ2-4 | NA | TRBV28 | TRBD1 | CASSWTGGGNIQYF | TGTGCCAGCAGTTGGACAGGGGGCGGAAACATTCAGTACTTC
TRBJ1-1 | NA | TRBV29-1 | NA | CSVGFGGSTEAFF | TGCAGCGTTGGTTTCGGGGGCTCAACTGAAGCTTTCTTT
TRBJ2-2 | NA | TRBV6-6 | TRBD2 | CASSPLAGQNTGELFF | TGTGCCAGCAGCCCTTTAGCGGGGCAGAACACCGGGGAGCTGTTTTTT
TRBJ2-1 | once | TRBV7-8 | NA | CASSLAVLSYNEQFF | TGTGCCAGCAGCTTAGCGGTGCTCTCCTACAATGAGCAGTTCTTC
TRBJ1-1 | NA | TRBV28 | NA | CATGPGDLNTEAFF | TGTGCCACCGGGCCCGGGGACTTGAACACTGAAGCTTTCTTT
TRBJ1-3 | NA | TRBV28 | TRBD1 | CASSLYPYSGGSGNTIYF | TGTGCCAGCAGTTTATATCCATATTCAGGGGGCTCTGGAAACACCATATATTTT
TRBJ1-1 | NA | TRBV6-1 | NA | CASSDLGFMNTEAFF | TGTGCCAGCAGTGATCTCGGGTTCATGAACACTGAAGCTTTCTTT
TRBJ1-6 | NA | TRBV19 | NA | CASSGNNSPLHF | TGTGCCAGTAGCGGGAATAATTCACCCCTCCACTTT
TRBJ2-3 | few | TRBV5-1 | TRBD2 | CASSLELAGLTDTQYF | TGCGCCAGCAGCTTGGAGCTAGCGGGTCTCACAGATACGCAGTATTTT
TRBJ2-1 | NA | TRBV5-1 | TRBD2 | CASSPTSGGGYEQFF | TGCGCCAGCAGCCCGACTAGCGGGGGCGGGTATGAGCAGTTCTTC
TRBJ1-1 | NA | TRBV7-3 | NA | CASSSTPGYTEAFF | TGTGCCAGCAGCTCCACCCCAGGGTACACTGAAGCTTTCTTT
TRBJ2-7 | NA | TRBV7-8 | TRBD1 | CASSLRDSSFYEQYF | TGTGCCAGCAGCCTCCGGGACAGTTCTTTCTACGAGCAGTACTTC
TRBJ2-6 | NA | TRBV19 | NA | CASTRSGGRANVLTF | TGTGCCAGTACCCGGTCCGGGGGGCGCGCCAACGTCCTGACTTTC
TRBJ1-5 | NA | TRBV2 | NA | CASTPEAGDQPQHF | TGTGCCAGCACCCCCGAGGCAGGGGATCAGCCCCAGCATTTT
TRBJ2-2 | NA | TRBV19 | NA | CASQQPTSSGFGLFF | TGTGCCAGCCAACAACCGACTAGTTCTGGATTCGGGCTGTTTTTT
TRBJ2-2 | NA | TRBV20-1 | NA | CSASLRSNTGELFF | TGCAGTGCTAGTCTGCGCTCGAACACCGGGGAGCTGTTTTTT
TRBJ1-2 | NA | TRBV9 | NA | CASNRPLSSYGYTF | TGTGCCAGCAACAGGCCCCTCTCTAGCTATGGCTACACCTTC
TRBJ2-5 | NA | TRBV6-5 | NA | CASSSISAQYF | TGTGCCAGCAGTTCTATTTCCGCCCAGTACTTC
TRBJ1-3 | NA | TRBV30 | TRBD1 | CAWTGTGYSGNTIYF | TGTGCCTGGACCGGGACAGGATACTCTGGAAACACCATATATTTT
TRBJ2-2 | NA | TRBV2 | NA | CASEGRTGELFF | TGTGCCAGCGAGGGCCGGACCGGGGAGCTGTTTTTT
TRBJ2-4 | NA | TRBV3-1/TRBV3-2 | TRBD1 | CASSQETGRDIQYF | TGTGCCAGCAGCCAAGAGACAGGGCGAGACATTCAGTACTTC
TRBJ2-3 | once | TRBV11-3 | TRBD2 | CASSLDYSGGYTDTQYF | TGTGCCAGCAGCTTAGATTATAGCGGGGGATACACAGATACGCAGTATTTT
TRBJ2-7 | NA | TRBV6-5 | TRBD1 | CATKGASYEQYF | TGTGCCACTAAGGGGGCGTCCTACGAGCAGTACTTC
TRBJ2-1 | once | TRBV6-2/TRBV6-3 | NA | CASSYSSGQIYNEQFF | TGTGCCAGCAGTTACTCGTCTGGACAGATCTACAATGAGCAGTTCTTC
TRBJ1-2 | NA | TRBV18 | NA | CASSPGGASGYTF | TGTGCCAGCTCACCAGGGGGGGCGTCTGGCTACACCTTC
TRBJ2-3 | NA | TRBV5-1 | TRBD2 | CASSLAPSGGPRGSLDTQYF | TGCGCCAGCAGCTTGGCCCCTAGCGGGGGGCCCCGAGGGTCTTTAGATACGCAGTATTTT
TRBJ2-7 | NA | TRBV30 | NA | CAWSVGELRYEQYF | TGTGCCTGGAGTGTAGGTGAACTAAGATACGAGCAGTACTTC
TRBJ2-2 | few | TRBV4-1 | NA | CASSQGQGRRTGELFF | TGCGCCAGCAGCCAAGGTCAGGGGCGCAGGACCGGGGAGCTGTTTTTT
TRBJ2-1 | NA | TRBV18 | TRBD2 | CASSPPRGVSYNEQFF | TGTGCCAGCTCACCACCCCGGGGGGTCTCCTACAATGAGCAGTTCTTC